A selection of T cell receptor beta chains follows, all from one sample in a study of blood T cell repertoires in COVID-19. The repertoire was sequenced with immunoSEQ multiplex PCR; TCRdb's copy has only in-frame clones and lacks some. The table lists 140,000 to 150,000 clones, 88% of them singletons, with 2% to 2.5% in the top ten. The sample was peripheral blood. The source is a human donor in a cohort sampled during active COVID-19. CDR3s include the opening cysteine and the closing phenylalanine or tryptophan. Fields, in order: D gene, V gene, clone size, J gene, CDR3 protein, CDR3 DNA. The D gene is left open where the match is weak. Not all rows give a size; the values are once, few, many and, for expanded clones, a class.

TRBD2	TRBV15	.	TRBJ2-7	CATRPGLAPYEQYF	TGTGCCACCAGACCGGGACTAGCCCCCTACGAGCAGTACTTC
TRBD1	TRBV6-2/TRBV6-3	.	TRBJ2-1	CASSYPGTGYNEQFF	TGTGCCAGCAGTTACCCTGGGACAGGCTACAATGAGCAGTTCTTC
.	TRBV24-1	.	TRBJ2-5	CATSDGGLETQYF	TGTGCCACCAGTGATGGTGGGCTGGAGACCCAGTACTTC
.	TRBV11-2	.	TRBJ2-2	CASSLASTGELFF	TGTGCCAGCAGCTTGGCCAGCACCGGGGAGCTGTTTTTT
TRBD1	TRBV10-3	.	TRBJ2-6	CAISEETGGGGANVLTF	TGTGCCATCAGTGAGGAGACAGGGGGCGGTGGGGCCAACGTCCTGACTTTC
.	TRBV5-5	.	TRBJ2-1	CASSSNTGDLRYNEQFF	TGTGCCAGCAGCTCCAATACAGGCGACCTACGTTACAATGAGCAGTTCTTC
TRBD2	TRBV19	.	TRBJ2-3	CASRGVFSTDTQYF	TGTGCCAGCCGGGGGGTCTTTAGCACAGATACGCAGTATTTT
TRBD2	TRBV7-9	.	TRBJ2-2	CASSLVLTSEGTGELFF	TGTGCCAGCAGCTTAGTGCTGACTAGCGAAGGTACCGGGGAGCTGTTTTTT
.	TRBV2	few	TRBJ1-1	CASSVDRMNTEAFF	TGTGCCAGCAGTGTTGACAGGATGAACACTGAAGCTTTCTTT
.	TRBV10-1	.	TRBJ2-4	CASRRPGVAKNIQYF	TGCGCCAGCAGGCGGCCGGGAGTAGCCAAAAACATTCAGTACTTC
.	TRBV13	.	TRBJ2-1	CASSLGGAQNEQFF	TGTGCCAGCAGCTTAGGGGGGGCGCAGAATGAGCAGTTCTTC
.	TRBV6-6	.	TRBJ2-7	CASIPGGGKDEQYF	TGTGCCAGCATTCCAGGGGGAGGAAAGGACGAGCAGTACTTC
.	TRBV29-1	.	TRBJ2-5	CSSLKGSRGWQETQYF	TGCAGCTCCTTGAAGGGGAGCAGGGGCTGGCAAGAGACCCAGTACTTC
.	TRBV4-2	.	TRBJ1-3	CASSQDRTRTSGNTIYF	TGTGCCAGCAGCCAAGATAGGACACGGACCTCTGGAAACACCATATATTTT
.	TRBV27	.	TRBJ1-5	CASRPDSFRPQHF	TGTGCCAGCAGGCCGGACAGTTTTCGGCCCCAGCATTTT
TRBD1	TRBV7-2	.	TRBJ1-1	CASSATGGSGAFF	TGTGCCAGCAGCGCGACAGGGGGGTCCGGAGCTTTCTTT
.	TRBV28	.	TRBJ1-4	CASSRTAGDVSEKLFF	TGTGCCAGCAGCCGGACGGCGGGGGACGTTTCTGAAAAACTGTTTTTT
TRBD2	TRBV4-3	.	TRBJ2-6	CASSLGGSSGANVLTF	TGCGCCAGCAGCTTGGGAGGGAGCTCTGGGGCCAACGTCCTGACTTTC
TRBD1	TRBV5-6	.	TRBJ2-7	CASTHRGSTYEQYF	TGTGCCAGCACCCACAGGGGAAGTACCTACGAGCAGTACTTC
.	TRBV6-5	.	TRBJ2-2	CASSYSQGNTGELFF	TGTGCCAGCAGTTACTCTCAGGGGAACACCGGGGAGCTGTTTTTT
.	TRBV14	.	TRBJ2-1	CASSLLRHSGINEQFF	TGTGCCAGCAGCCTTCTTAGACATTCCGGTATCAATGAGCAGTTCTTC
.	TRBV4-1	once	TRBJ2-1	CASSQDRPQLANEQFF	TGCGCCAGCAGCCAAGACAGGCCCCAACTAGCAAATGAGCAGTTCTTC
TRBD2	TRBV3-1/TRBV3-2	.	TRBJ2-4	CASSQVGGENIQYF	TGTGCCAGCAGCCAAGTGGGGGGGGAAAACATTCAGTACTTC
TRBD2	TRBV28	.	TRBJ2-5	CASSLLGLADQETQYF	TGTGCCAGCAGTTTATTAGGACTAGCGGATCAAGAGACCCAGTACTTC
.	TRBV5-1	few	TRBJ2-3	CASSALTGTDTQYF	TGCGCCAGCAGCGCTTTGACAGGAACAGATACGCAGTATTTT
.	TRBV2	.	TRBJ1-6	CASSLDGVSSYNSPLHF	TGTGCCAGCAGCCTAGACGGGGTGAGCTCCTATAATTCACCCCTCCACTTT
.	TRBV4-3	.	TRBJ1-5	CASSQDPPGQISNQPQHF	TGCGCCAGCAGCCAAGACCCGCCCGGACAGATTAGCAATCAGCCCCAGCATTTT
.	TRBV18	few	TRBJ1-5	CASSLQGNQPQHF	TGTGCCAGCTCTCTTCAGGGAAATCAGCCCCAGCATTTT
.	TRBV11-2	.	TRBJ2-1	CASSLQQGTNEQFF	TGTGCCAGCAGCTTACAACAGGGTACTAATGAGCAGTTCTTC
TRBD1	TRBV24-1	.	TRBJ2-1	CATSGGQGISDEQFF	TGTGCCACCAGTGGGGGACAGGGAATCTCCGATGAGCAGTTCTTC
.	TRBV11-3	.	TRBJ2-7	CASSPGGGTTSVYEQYF	TGTGCCAGCAGCCCTGGGGGGGGGACAACCTCCGTCTACGAGCAGTACTTC
TRBD1	TRBV6-2/TRBV6-3	.	TRBJ1-4	CASSLQWDSYEKLFF	TGTGCCAGCAGCCTACAATGGGACAGTTATGAAAAACTGTTTTTT
.	TRBV27	.	TRBJ2-7	CASSQFMPISYEQYF	TGTGCCAGCAGTCAGTTTATGCCCATCTCCTACGAGCAGTACTTC
TRBD2	TRBV28	.	TRBJ2-7	CASSPRGGVSYEQYF	TGTGCCAGCAGCCCGCGTGGGGGGGTGAGCTACGAGCAGTACTTC
.	TRBV6-4	.	TRBJ1-5	CASAAGEPQHF	TGTGCCAGCGCGGCGGGGGAGCCCCAGCATTTT
.	TRBV28	.	TRBJ2-3	CASSFYFSGGTDTQYF	TGTGCCAGCAGTTTTTACTTCTCCGGAGGCACAGATACGCAGTATTTT
.	TRBV2	.	TRBJ1-5	CASVPRRGSQPQHF	TGTGCCAGTGTACCCAGGCGGGGCTCTCAGCCCCAGCATTTT
.	TRBV6-1	once	TRBJ1-4	CASSDRWDEKLFF	TGTGCCAGCAGTGACAGGTGGGATGAAAAACTGTTTTTT
TRBD2	TRBV5-1	.	TRBJ2-1	CASSPGTSGGGSYNEQFF	TGCGCCAGCAGCCCAGGGACTAGCGGGGGAGGCTCCTACAATGAGCAGTTCTTC
.	TRBV30	.	TRBJ2-2	CACGENTGELFF	TGTGCCTGCGGGGAAAACACCGGGGAGCTGTTTTTT
TRBD1	TRBV2	.	TRBJ2-7	CASSAGTGDFYEQYF	TGTGCCAGCAGTGCCGGGACAGGGGACTTCTACGAGCAGTACTTC
.	TRBV7-2	.	TRBJ2-2	CASSLRGGAGELFF	TGTGCCAGCAGCTTACGAGGGGGGGCCGGGGAGCTGTTTTTT
.	TRBV6-6	.	TRBJ1-1	CASSPSGANTEAFF	TGTGCCAGCAGTCCATCAGGGGCTAACACTGAAGCTTTCTTT
.	TRBV4-1	few	TRBJ1-6	CASSQGPYNSPLHF	TGCGCCAGCAGCCAAGGGCCCTATAATTCACCCCTCCACTTT
TRBD1	TRBV14	.	TRBJ1-2	CASSQNRGPNYGYTF	TGTGCCAGCAGCCAAAACAGGGGGCCTAACTATGGCTACACCTTC
.	TRBV11-2	.	TRBJ2-5	CASSLEYSPGETQYF	TGTGCCAGCAGCTTGGAGTATTCTCCCGGGGAGACCCAGTACTTC
.	TRBV12-3/TRBV12-4	.	TRBJ1-1	CASRSGLSAFF	TGTGCCAGCAGGTCAGGGTTGAGTGCTTTCTTT
TRBD1	TRBV18	.	TRBJ1-5	CASSPGGGHQPQHF	TGTGCCAGCTCACCTGGAGGGGGCCATCAGCCCCAGCATTTT
.	TRBV28	.	TRBJ1-1	CATTFGQGTNTEAFF	TGTGCCACCACGTTTGGGCAGGGAACTAACACTGAAGCTTTCTTT
TRBD2	TRBV6-5	.	TRBJ2-7	CASSPSGKSSYEQYF	TGTGCCAGCAGTCCTAGCGGGAAGAGCTCCTACGAGCAGTACTTC
TRBD2	TRBV19	.	TRBJ2-1	CASTIGLAGEDNEQFF	TGTGCCAGTACCATCGGACTAGCGGGGGAGGACAATGAGCAGTTCTTC
TRBD2	TRBV6-2/TRBV6-3	many	TRBJ2-4	CASSLGLAGGLAKNIQYF	TGTGCCAGCAGCCTGGGACTAGCGGGGGGGCTAGCCAAAAACATTCAGTACTTC
.	TRBV6-5	few	TRBJ1-6	CASSYSKGLYNSPLHF	TGTGCCAGCAGTTACTCGAAGGGGCTGTATAATTCACCCCTCCACTTT